This T cell receptor beta chain was observed in a study of blood T cells in healthy people across ages. About the study: The template switching approach captured approximately one barcoded beta molecule for every two T cells.

This CDR3 is 12 amino acids long. Trimming removed 1 base from V and 6 bases from J, with 7 bases in between. Germline V gene lookup returns CDR1 MGHRA and CDR2 YSYEKL. A sample-barcoded 5' primer and a J-beta primer mix were used in a second PCR of roughly 7 to 12 cycles. TCRdb itself ran the 5' RACE reads through MiXCR, one entry per CDR3 protein. Counted here are fewer than 1.5 million distinct CDR3 sequences, 40% to 50% occurring once; the ten biggest clones make up roughly 7.9%. The study drew donors from healthy Caucasian individuals in Russia aged about 6 to 90. Isolating PBMCs gave at least 6.5 million of these cells per sample. This clonotype was observed a handful of times.

The J gene is TRBJ2-7, the V gene TRBV4-1; D is ambiguous. The sample consisted of blood. The clonotype was recovered from a woman between 18 and 29 years old in good health. The CDR3 is CASSQVPLEQYF. In DNA form, the CDR3 reads TGCGCCAGCAGCCAAGTGCCGCTCGAGCAGTACTTC.